The 6 T cell receptor beta chains below were found in one sample sequenced in a study of PD-1 blockade in classical Hodgkin lymphoma. Every one of the patients relapsed after autologous stem cell transplantation (brentuximab vedotin exposure was variable). Data came from immunoSEQ multiplex PCR; TCRdb stores just in-frame clones and leaves some out. The sample holds roughly 15,000 clones; roughly 60% are singletons and the top ten take just under 8.5%. Here the sequenced sample was peripheral blood mononuclear cells (PBMCs), taken before the second cycle of nivolumab. Every receptor here comes from a human donor with classical Hodgkin lymphoma.

CDR3 in DNA: TGTGCCAGCAGTGTTAGCGGGAGGACGTACTTC. This encodes CASSVSGRTYF. V is TRBV6-6 and J is TRBJ2-5, with 10 bases aligning to TRBD2. J was trimmed by 13 bases and V by 5 bases; bases with no gene match: 4. The CDR3 has 11 amino acids. The germline V gene has CDR1 MNHNY and CDR2 SVGAGI (reference sequence).

V gene TRBV5-5 combines with J gene TRBJ1-1; D possibly corresponds to TRBD1 (6 bases). Trimming pared 4 bases from V and 3 bases from J, leaving 16 bases between. Germline V gene sequence: CDR1 SGHKS, CDR2 YYEKEE (reference sequence). The CDR3 runs to 15 residues. The CDR3 here is CASSPEGGLDTEAFF. The CDR3 DNA follows: TGTGCCAGCAGCCCTGAGGGGGGATTGGACACTGAAGCTTTCTTT.

As DNA, the CDR3 is TGTGCCACCAGCAGACCCAGGGAAGGCGGGAGATTAGGAGATACGCAGTATTTT. Amino acid sequence: CATSRPREGGRLGDTQYF. The gene calls are TRBV15 and TRBJ2-3; 7 bases match TRBD2. The CDR3 runs 18 residues. V shed 2 bases and J 5 bases; nucleotides not matched to a gene: 16. CDR1 LNHNV and CDR2 YYDKDF come from the germline V gene (reference sequence). Looking up the rest from reference TRBV15 and TRBJ2-3 gives the full variable domain: DAMVIQNPRYQVTQFGKPVTLSCSQTLNHNVMYWYQQKSSQAPKLLFHYYDKDFNNEADTPDNFQSRRPNTSFCFLDIRSPGLGDTAMYLCATSRPREGGRLGDTQYFGPGTRLTVL.

This clone has a handful of counts. The genes are TRBV5-1 and TRBJ1-1; D uncertain. The length of the CDR3 is 15 residues. V was pared by 2 bases and J by 1 base, with 12 bases between. CDR1 and CDR2 (germline): SGHRS, YFSETQ. Written as DNA, the CDR3 is TGCGCCAGCAGCTTAGAGGGAAACCAGAACACTGAAGCTTTCTTT. Protein product: CASSLEGNQNTEAFF.

This chain connects TRBV5-4 to TRBJ2-7, with D maybe TRBD2 (6 bases). This CDR3 contains 14 residues. V gave up 0 bases and J gave up 4 bases, with 11 bases separating them. The V gene's germline CDR1 is SGHNT and CDR2 YYREEE (reference sequence). CDR3 DNA: TGTGCCAGCAGCTTGGCGGGAGTAGGATACGAGCAGTACTTC. Its translation: CASSLAGVGYEQYF.

This chain links TRBV28 with TRBJ2-6; D gene ambiguous. This CDR3 region has 16 residues. V gave up 4 bases and J gave up 1 base, with 11 bases separating them. Germline CDR1 MDHEN, CDR2 SYDVKM. The CDR3 sequence: CASSSTRTSGANVLTF. CDR3 sequence (DNA): TGTGCCAGCAGTTCGACGCGGACGTCTGGGGCCAACGTCCTGACTTTC.